The present TCR beta chain was sequenced within a study of CD8+ T cells in alopecia areata (dated 2018 in TCRdb). Turning to the overall study: The treated patients, all with moderate-to-severe alopecia areata, were enrolled in an open-label pilot trial of oral tofacitinib given at 5 to 10 mg twice daily. Tofacitinib was administered for 6 to 18 months, and 6 months of follow-up off drug were then conducted to assess delayed response and recurrence. On the human side, TCRbeta sequencing was run on scalp tissue and on sorted CD4+ and CD8+ peripheral blood T cells from healthy controls and from alopecia areata patients with either patchy or totalis/universalis disease. The RNA source kit depended on sample type: the PAXgene miRNA kit for fixed scalp, the miRNeasy kit for PBMCs, and the RNeasy kit for mouse skin. immunoSEQ multiplex PCR using 35 Vbeta forward primers and 13 Jbeta reverse primers was used to amplify TCRbeta CDR3 regions. Scalp clonality was compared among normal scalp (n=4), patchy alopecia areata scalp (n=8), and alopecia totalis/universalis scalp (n=8). Biopsies were taken from tofacitinib-treated patients at baseline and at 4 and 24 weeks of treatment, and a later scalp biopsy was taken in several of the tofacitinib-treated patients. To study T cell clonal expansion in alopecia areata, the researchers applied high-throughput TCRbeta sequencing to both the C3H/HeJ mouse model and human patients. For the treated patients, the SALT score, which quantifies what percentage of scalp surface area is affected, served as the measure of disease severity. The full study reports these points: Scalp TCR repertoire analysis is complicated because resident alphabeta T cells in normal human skin are also sequenced, whereas mouse skin is dominated by gammadelta T cells. Many expanded lesional clones persisted in scalp and blood during tofacitinib treatment, which may partly explain relapse after stopping treatment. Shared TCR sequences between patients were less evident than in mice, which may be partly attributable to HLA diversity in the patient population. Because the treated cohort was small and included a single nonresponder, larger studies are needed to assess links between baseline CD8+ expansion and response. Compared with normal scalp, lesional scalp had higher clonality and more expanded CD8+ clones, particularly in alopecia totalis/universalis, a pattern that suggests antigenic drive. Tofacitinib significantly decreased scalp clonality and the number of expanded CD8+ clones among the top 100 scalp clones.

The time point label of this sample denotes: around 4 weeks on oral tofacitinib. This specimen's treatment or condition label, interpreted: oral pan-JAK inhibitor, 5-10 mg twice daily. Lesional scalp punch biopsies and peripheral blood were obtained from alopecia areata patients. PBMCs were separated by density centrifugation and stained for CD3, CD4 and CD8, after which CD4+ and CD8+ T cells were sorted on a FACSAria. This clone came up a few times. This receptor's antigen is unknown. One base away there is no much larger clone; base qualities are not given. Trimming takes 5 bases from V and 8 bases from J, and the germline ends sit 16 bases apart. Including cysteine and phenylalanine, the CDR3 has 15 amino acids. Of all the DNA, just the CDR3 is kept, 45 bases in frame from base 1. According to the germline V gene, CDR1 reads MGHDK and CDR2 reads SYGVNS. The library was generated by the immunoSEQ multiplex PCR assay. RNA was extracted from all samples and reverse transcribed into cDNA, which served as template for TCR sequencing. First-strand cDNA was synthesized with SuperScript III using a 2:1 mix of oligo-dT and random hexamers. A synthetic immune receptor repertoire was used to measure amplification bias, and any remaining bias was corrected computationally. Regarding the original processing steps: Raw reads were preprocessed for error removal, and CDR3 was defined according to IMGT conventions as running from the conserved cysteine to phenylalanine. To get clonality, Shannon entropy was normalized by log2 of the number of productive unique TCRs and the result was subtracted from 1. Scalp TCRbeta sequences were cross-referenced with sorted blood CD4 and CD8 repertoires so that the CD4 or CD8 identity of scalp clones could be inferred. The table was pulled from immuneACCESS by TCRdb, which kept in-frame rearrangements only. Such tables lose some clones; where checked, under half of the loss comes from unresolved V genes, and the rest has no known cause. D and trimming were read from the DNA, whereas the V and J calls and clone size are those reported in that table. This sample is represented by about 160,000 clones; about 71% of them were singletons. The top ten clones comprise roughly 0.91% of the sample.

Material: CD4+ T cells sorted from blood, obtained at week 4, from a patient treated with tofacitinib. In this chain, TRBV25-1 is recombined with TRBJ1-6, and TRBD1 may be the D gene, going by 6 matching bases. This TCR derives from a human donor with alopecia areata. The CDR3 has the sequence CASSPQGRGDSPLHF. In nucleotides, the sequence is TGTGCCAGCAGTCCACAGGGTAGGGGGGATTCACCCCTCCACTTT.